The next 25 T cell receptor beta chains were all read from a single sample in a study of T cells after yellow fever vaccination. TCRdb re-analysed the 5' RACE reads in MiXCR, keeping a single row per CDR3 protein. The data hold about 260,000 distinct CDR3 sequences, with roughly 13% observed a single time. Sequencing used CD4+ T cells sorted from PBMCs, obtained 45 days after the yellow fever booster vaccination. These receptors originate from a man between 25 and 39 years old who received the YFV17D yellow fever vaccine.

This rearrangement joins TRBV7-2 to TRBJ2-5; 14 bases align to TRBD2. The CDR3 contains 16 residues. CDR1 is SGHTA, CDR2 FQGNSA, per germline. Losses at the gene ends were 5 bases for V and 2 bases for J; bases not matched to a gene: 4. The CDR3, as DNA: TGTGCCAGCAGCCGCGGGACTAGCGGGGGACAAGAGACCCAGTACTTC. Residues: CASSRGTSGGQETQYF. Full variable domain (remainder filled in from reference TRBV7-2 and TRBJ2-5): GAGVSQSPSNKVTEKGKDVELRCDPISGHTALYWYRQSLGQGLEFLIYFQGNSAPDKSGLPSDRFSAERTGGSVSTLTIQRTQQEDSAVYLCASSRGTSGGQETQYFGPGTRLLVL.

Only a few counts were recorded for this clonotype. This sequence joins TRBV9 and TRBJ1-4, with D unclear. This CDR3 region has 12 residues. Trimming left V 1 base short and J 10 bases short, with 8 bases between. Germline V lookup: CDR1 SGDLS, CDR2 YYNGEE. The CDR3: CASSVLGGKLFF. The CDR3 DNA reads TGTGCCAGCAGCGTATTGGGAGGAAAACTGTTTTTT. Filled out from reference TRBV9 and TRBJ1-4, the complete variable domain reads DSGVTQTPKHLITATGQRVTLRCSPRSGDLSVYWYQQSLDQGLQFLIQYYNGEERAKGNILERFSAQQFPDLHSELNLSSLELGDSALYFCASSVLGGKLFFGSGTQLSVL.

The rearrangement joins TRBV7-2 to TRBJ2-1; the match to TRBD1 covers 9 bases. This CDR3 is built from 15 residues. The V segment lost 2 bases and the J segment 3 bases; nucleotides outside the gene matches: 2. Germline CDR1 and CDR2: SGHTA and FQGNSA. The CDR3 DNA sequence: TGTGCCAGCAGCTTACTGGGACAGGGCTACAATGAGCAGTTCTTC. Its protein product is CASSLLGQGYNEQFF.

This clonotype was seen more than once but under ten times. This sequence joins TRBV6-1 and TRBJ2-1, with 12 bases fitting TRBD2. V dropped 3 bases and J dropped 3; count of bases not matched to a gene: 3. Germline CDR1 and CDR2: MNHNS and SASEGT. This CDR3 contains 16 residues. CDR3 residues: CASSDELAGGYNEQFF. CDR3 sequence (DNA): TGTGCCAGCAGTGACGAACTAGCGGGAGGCTACAATGAGCAGTTCTTC.

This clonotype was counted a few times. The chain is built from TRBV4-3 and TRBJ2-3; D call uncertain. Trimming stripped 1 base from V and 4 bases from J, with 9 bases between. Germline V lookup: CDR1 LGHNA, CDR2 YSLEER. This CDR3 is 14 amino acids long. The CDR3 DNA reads TGCGCCAGCAGCCAAGGGTGGCTGGCAGATACGCAGTATTTT. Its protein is CASSQGWLADTQYF.

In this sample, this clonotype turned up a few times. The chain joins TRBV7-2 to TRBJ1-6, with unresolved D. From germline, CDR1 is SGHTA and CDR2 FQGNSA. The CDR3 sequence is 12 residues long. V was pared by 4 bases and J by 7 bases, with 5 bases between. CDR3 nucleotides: TGTGCCAGCAGCTGGCTGAATTCACCCCTCCACTTT. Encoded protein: CASSWLNSPLHF. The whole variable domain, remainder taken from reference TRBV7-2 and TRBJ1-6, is GAGVSQSPSNKVTEKGKDVELRCDPISGHTALYWYRQSLGQGLEFLIYFQGNSAPDKSGLPSDRFSAERTGGSVSTLTIQRTQQEDSAVYLCASSWLNSPLHFGNGTRLTVT.

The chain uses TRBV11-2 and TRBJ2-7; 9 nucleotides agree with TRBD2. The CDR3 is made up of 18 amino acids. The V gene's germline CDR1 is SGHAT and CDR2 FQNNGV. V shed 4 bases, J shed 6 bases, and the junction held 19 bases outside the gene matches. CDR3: CASSSRAVGSGRRGEQYF. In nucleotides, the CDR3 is TGTGCCAGCAGCTCCCGAGCGGTTGGGAGCGGGAGGAGGGGCGAGCAGTACTTC.

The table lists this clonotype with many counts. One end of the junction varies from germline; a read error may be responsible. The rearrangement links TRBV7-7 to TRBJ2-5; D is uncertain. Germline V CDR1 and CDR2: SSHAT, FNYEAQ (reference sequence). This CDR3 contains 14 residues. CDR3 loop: CASSFGLLGETQYF. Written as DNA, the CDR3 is TGTGCTAGCAGTTTCGGCCTACTCGGGGAGACCCAGTACTTC.

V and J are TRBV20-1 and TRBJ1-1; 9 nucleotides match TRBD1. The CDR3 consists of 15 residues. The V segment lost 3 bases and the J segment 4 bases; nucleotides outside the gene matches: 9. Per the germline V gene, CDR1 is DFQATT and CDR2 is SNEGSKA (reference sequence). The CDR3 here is CSARRSGQGSTEAFF. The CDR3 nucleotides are TGCAGTGCTAGGAGAAGTGGACAGGGGAGCACTGAAGCTTTCTTT.

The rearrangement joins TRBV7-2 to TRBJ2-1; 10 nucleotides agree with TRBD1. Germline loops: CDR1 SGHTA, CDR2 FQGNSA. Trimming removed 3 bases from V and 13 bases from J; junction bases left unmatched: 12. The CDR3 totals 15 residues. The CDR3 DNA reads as TGTGCCAGCAGCTTGACAGGGGGCGCGCAAAGCGGCCAGTTCTTC. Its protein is CASSLTGGAQSGQFF.

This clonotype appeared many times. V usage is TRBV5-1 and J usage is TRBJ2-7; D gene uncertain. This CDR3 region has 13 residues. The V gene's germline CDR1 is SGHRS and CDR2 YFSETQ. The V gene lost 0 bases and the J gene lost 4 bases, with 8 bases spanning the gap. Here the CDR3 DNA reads TGCGCCAGCAGCTTGGAACAGACATACGAGCAGTACTTC. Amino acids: CASSLEQTYEQYF.

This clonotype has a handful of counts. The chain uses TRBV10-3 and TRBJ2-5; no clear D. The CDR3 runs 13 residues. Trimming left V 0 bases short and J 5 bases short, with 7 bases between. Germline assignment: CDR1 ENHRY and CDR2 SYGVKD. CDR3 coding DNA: TGTGCCATCAGTGAGTCGATGGTGGAGACCCAGTACTTC. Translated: CAISESMVETQYF.

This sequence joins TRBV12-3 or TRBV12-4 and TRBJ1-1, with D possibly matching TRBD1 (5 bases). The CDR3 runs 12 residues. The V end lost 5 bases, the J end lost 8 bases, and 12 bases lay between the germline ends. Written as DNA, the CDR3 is TGTGCCAGCAGTGGCAGGGTGGCCGAAGCTTTCTTT. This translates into CASSGRVAEAFF.

The CDR3 DNA reads as TGTGCCAGCAGTTTAGCGCAGTTTTATAGCGGGAGTTATGGGCAGTTCTTC. This translates into CASSLAQFYSGSYGQFF. The gene calls are TRBV12-3 or TRBV12-4 and TRBJ2-1; 9 nucleotides agree with TRBD2. This CDR3 comprises 17 residues. J lost 12 bases, V lost 0 bases, and 15 bases had no gene match.

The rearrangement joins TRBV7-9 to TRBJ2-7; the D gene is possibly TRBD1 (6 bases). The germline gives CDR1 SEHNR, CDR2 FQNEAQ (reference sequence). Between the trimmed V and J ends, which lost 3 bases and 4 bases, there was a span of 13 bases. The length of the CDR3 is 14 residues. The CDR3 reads CASSFMGARYEQYF. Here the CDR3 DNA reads TGTGCCAGCAGCTTCATGGGGGCGCGGTACGAGCAGTACTTC. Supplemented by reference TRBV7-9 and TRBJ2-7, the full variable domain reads DTGVSQNPRHKITKRGQNVTFRCDPISEHNRLYWYRQTLGQGPEFLTYFQNEAQLEKSRLLSDRFSAERPKGSFSTLEIQRTEQGDSAMYLCASSFMGARYEQYFGPGTRLTVT.

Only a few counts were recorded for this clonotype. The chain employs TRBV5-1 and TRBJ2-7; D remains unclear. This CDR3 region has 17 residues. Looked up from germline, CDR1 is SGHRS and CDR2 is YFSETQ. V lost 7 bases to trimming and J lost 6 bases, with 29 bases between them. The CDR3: CASAAVEWSGGSGEQYF. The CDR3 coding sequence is TGCGCCAGCGCTGCCGTTGAGTGGTCAGGTGGGTCCGGCGAGCAGTACTTC.

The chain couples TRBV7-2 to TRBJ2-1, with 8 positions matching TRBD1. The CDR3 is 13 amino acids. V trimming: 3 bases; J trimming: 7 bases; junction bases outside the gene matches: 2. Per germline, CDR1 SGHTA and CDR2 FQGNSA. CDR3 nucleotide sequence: TGTGCCAGCAGCTTGCGGACAGGGAATGAGCAGTTCTTC. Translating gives CASSLRTGNEQFF. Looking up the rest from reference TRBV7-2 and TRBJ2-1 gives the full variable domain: GAGVSQSPSNKVTEKGKDVELRCDPISGHTALYWYRQSLGQGLEFLIYFQGNSAPDKSGLPSDRFSAERTGGSVSTLTIQRTQQEDSAVYLCASSLRTGNEQFFGPGTRLTVL.

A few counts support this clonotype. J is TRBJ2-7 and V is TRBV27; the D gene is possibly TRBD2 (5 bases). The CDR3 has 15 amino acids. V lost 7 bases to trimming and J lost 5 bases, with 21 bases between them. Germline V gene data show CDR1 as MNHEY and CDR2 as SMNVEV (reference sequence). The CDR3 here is CASTKNPGTPHEQYF. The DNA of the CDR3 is TGTGCCAGCACCAAAAACCCGGGAACCCCGCACGAGCAGTACTTC.

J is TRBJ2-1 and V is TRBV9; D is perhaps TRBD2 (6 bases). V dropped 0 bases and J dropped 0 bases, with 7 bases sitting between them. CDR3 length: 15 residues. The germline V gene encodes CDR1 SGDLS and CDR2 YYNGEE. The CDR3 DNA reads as TGTGCCAGCAGCGTAGTAGCGGCCTCCTACAATGAGCAGTTCTTC. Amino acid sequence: CASSVVAASYNEQFF.

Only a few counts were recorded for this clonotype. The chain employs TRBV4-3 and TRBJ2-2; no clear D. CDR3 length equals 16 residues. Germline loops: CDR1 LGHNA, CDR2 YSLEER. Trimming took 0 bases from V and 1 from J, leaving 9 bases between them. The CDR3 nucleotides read TGCGCCAGCAGCCAAGAAAGCGAACGGAACACCGGGGAGCTGTTTTTT. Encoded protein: CASSQESERNTGELFF.

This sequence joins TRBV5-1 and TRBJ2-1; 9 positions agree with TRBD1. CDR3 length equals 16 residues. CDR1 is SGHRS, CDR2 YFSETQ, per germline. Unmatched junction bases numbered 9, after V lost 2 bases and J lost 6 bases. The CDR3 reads CASSLIMGTGSNEQFF. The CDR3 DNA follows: TGCGCCAGCAGCTTAATTATGGGGACAGGGAGCAATGAGCAGTTCTTC.

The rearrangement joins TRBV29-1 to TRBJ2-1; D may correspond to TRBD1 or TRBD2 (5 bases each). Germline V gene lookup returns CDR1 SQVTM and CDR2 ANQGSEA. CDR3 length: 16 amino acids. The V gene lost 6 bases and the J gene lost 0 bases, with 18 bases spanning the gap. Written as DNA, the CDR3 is TGCAGCGTAATATATTCGGGGCCCGACTCCTACAATGAGCAGTTCTTC. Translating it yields CSVIYSGPDSYNEQFF.

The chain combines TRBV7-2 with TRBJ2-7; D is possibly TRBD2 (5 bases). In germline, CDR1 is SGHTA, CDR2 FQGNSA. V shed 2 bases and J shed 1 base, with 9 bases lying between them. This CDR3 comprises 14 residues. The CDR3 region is CASSLFPGSYEQYF. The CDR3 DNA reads TGTGCCAGCAGCTTATTCCCGGGATCCTACGAGCAGTACTTC.

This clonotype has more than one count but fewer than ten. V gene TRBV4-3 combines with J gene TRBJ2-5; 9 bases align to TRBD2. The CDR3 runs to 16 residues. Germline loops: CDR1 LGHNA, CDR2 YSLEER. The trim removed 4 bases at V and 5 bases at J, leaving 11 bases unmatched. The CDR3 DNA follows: TGCGCCAGCAGCCGCCACAGAGCGGGAGGAGCGGAGACCCAGTACTTC. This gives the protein CASSRHRAGGAETQYF.

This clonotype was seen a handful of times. CDR3 coding DNA: TGCGCCAGCAGCCGGCTGGCAGCGGGAGGGTACGAGCAGTACTTC. It codes for CASSRLAAGGYEQYF. The rearrangement joins TRBV4-3 to TRBJ2-7; 10 nucleotides align to TRBD2. J was trimmed by 4 bases and V by 4 bases; bases with no gene match: 7. The CDR3 is made up of 15 amino acids. Germline values: CDR1 LGHNA, CDR2 YSLEER.